This T cell receptor beta chain was recovered during a study of cytomegalovirus exposure and HLA in healthy donors. Researchers ran the PCR with 60 Vbeta and 13 Jbeta primers. TCRdb's copy holds only in-frame clones and misses some; the assay was immunoSEQ multiplex PCR. Among roughly 190,000 clones listed, roughly 13% were seen once. This clone has just a few counts. The germline gives CDR1 MNHEY, CDR2 SVGAGI. CDR3 size: 15 residues. J was trimmed by 5 bases and V by 5 bases; bases with no gene match: 4. The rearrangement joins TRBV6-5 to TRBJ1-4, with TRBD1 matching 11 bases. The sample comprised PBMCs. This TCR was recovered from a man over 45 in good health and CMV-seropositive. The CDR3 region is CASSQGTGGNEKLFF. The CDR3 bases are TGTGCCAGCAGTCAAGGGACAGGGGGAAATGAAAAACTGTTTTTT.